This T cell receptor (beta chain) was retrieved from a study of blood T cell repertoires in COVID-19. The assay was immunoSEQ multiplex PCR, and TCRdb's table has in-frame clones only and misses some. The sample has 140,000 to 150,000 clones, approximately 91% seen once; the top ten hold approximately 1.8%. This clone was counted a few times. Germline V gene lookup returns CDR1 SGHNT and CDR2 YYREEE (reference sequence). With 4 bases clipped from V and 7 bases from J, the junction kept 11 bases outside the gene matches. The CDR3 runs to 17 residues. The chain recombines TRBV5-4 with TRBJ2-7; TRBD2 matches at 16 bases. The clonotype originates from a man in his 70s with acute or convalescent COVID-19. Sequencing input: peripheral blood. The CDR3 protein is CASSRGGLAGGLGEQYF. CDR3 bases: TGTGCCAGCAGCCGAGGGGGACTAGCGGGGGGGCTCGGAGAGCAGTACTTC.